The clone carrying this TCR beta chain was found once. Measured with immunoSEQ multiplex PCR; TCRdb has only the in-frame clones, and not every one. Among about 49,000 clones listed, about four fifths were seen once. The CDR3 sequence is 14 residues long. The germline V and J ends were trimmed by 0 bases and 1 base, with 7 bases remaining between them. Germline V gene sequence: CDR1 SGHRS, CDR2 YFSETQ. Collection of blood occurred at baseline, at cycle 4 day 1, and at cycle 7 day 1. This sample is part of a study of OX40 agonist ivuxolimab in advanced cancers. Background on the study: Ivuxolimab, an agonist antibody against OX40 (CD134), was given to patients.

The TCR comes from an adult with an advanced solid tumor such as melanoma, head and neck, liver or kidney cancer. The sample consisted of CD4+ or CD8+ T cells sorted from blood, taken in a trial of the OX40 agonist ivuxolimab. The chain uses TRBV5-1 and TRBJ1-1; D not resolved. This CDR3 is CASSLASSNTEAFF. The CDR3 coding sequence is TGCGCCAGCAGCTTGGCCAGCTCGAACACTGAAGCTTTCTTT.